This entry lists 21 T cell receptor beta chains sequenced from one sample in a study of T cell repertoires in cytomegalovirus infection. TCRdb independently ran MiXCR on the reads; one entry per CDR3 protein. The sample has under 250,000 distinct CDR3 sequences; roughly 6.5% are singletons. Sequenced material: PBMCs. Every receptor here comes from a human donor in good health (CMV status not recorded). Some clones in this sample may be carry-over from other donors' samples.

This clonotype was recorded many times. The chain employs TRBV29-1 and TRBJ2-1; tentative D call: TRBD1 (5 bases). The germline V and J ends were trimmed by 3 bases and 8 bases, with 11 bases remaining between them. Germline V gene sequence: CDR1 SQVTM, CDR2 ANQGSEA. CDR3 length equals 12 residues. CDR3 coding DNA: TGCAGCGTTGAGATAGGGGCATATGAGCAGTTCTTC. Protein sequence: CSVEIGAYEQFF.

The table lists this clonotype with many counts. The J gene is TRBJ2-2, the V gene TRBV6-6; the D gene is possibly TRBD1 (6 bases). The CDR3 is made up of 14 amino acids. The germline V gene has CDR1 MNHNY and CDR2 SVGAGI (reference sequence). V shed 6 bases and J shed 7 bases, with 15 bases lying between them. Here the CDR3 reads CASRVTGYDGELFF. Here the CDR3 DNA reads TGTGCCAGCAGGGTAACAGGGTATGACGGGGAGCTGTTTTTT.

This clonotype has at least ten counts. V gene TRBV6-2 or TRBV6-3 combines with J gene TRBJ2-1; tentative D call: TRBD1 (5 bases). This CDR3 spans 18 amino acids. The V and J ends lost 2 bases and 8 bases respectively, with 25 bases between them. Germline V CDR1 and CDR2: MNHEY, SVGEGT. Written as DNA, the CDR3 is TGTGCCAGCAGTTACAGTGGGGCTGTAGGTTCCGGAATCTATGAGCAGTTCTTC. Translation: CASSYSGAVGSGIYEQFF.

This clonotype has at least ten counts. Written as DNA, the CDR3 is TGCGCCAGCAGCCCCGGACAGGTACTAGCCAAAAACATTCAGTACTTC. It specifies CASSPGQVLAKNIQYF. V is TRBV4-1 and J is TRBJ2-4; TRBD1 aligns across 7 bases. CDR1 and CDR2 (germline): MGHRA, YSYEKL. The CDR3 runs 16 residues. With 4 bases clipped from V and 0 bases from J, the junction kept 6 bases outside the gene matches.

The rearrangement links TRBV11-1 to TRBJ2-1; TRBD1 matches at 8 bases. The CDR3 is 16 residues long. Germline lookup yields CDR1 SGHAT and CDR2 FQDESV (reference sequence). J was trimmed by 4 bases and V by 3 bases; bases with no gene match: 8. The CDR3 DNA reads TGTGCCAGCAGCTTGTCACCGGGACAGGCTTACAATGAGCAGTTCTTC. Its translation: CASSLSPGQAYNEQFF.

This clonotype was seen many times. The chain links TRBV6-2 or TRBV6-3 to TRBJ2-2; 8 positions match TRBD2. Germline V gene data show CDR1 as MNHEY and CDR2 as SVGEGT. J gave up 1 base and V 5 bases, and 3 bases lay outside the gene matches. CDR3 length: 15 amino acids. The CDR3 here is CASSPGLVNTGELFF. The DNA of the CDR3 is TGTGCCAGCAGTCCGGGACTAGTGAACACCGGGGAGCTGTTTTTT.

This chain joins TRBV6-2 or TRBV6-3 and TRBJ2-3, with 11 positions matching TRBD2. This CDR3 spans 14 amino acids. The junction had 3 bases not matched to a gene; V was cut back by 6 bases and J by 4 bases. CDR1 and CDR2 from the germline V gene are MNHEY and SVGEGT. CDR3 amino acids: CASRPSGGSDTQYF. CDR3 bases: TGTGCCAGCAGACCTAGCGGGGGGTCAGATACGCAGTATTTT.

This clonotype was observed many times. The V and J genes are TRBV19 and TRBJ1-6, with 8 bases identical to TRBD1. Looked up from germline, CDR1 is LNHDA and CDR2 is SQIVND (reference sequence). Trimming took 3 bases from V and 7 from J; bases not matched to a gene: 2. The CDR3 totals 14 residues. CDR3 sequence (DNA): TGTGCCAGTAGTATCCAGGGGGCAAATTCACCCCTCCACTTT. Encoded protein: CASSIQGANSPLHF.

This clonotype was counted ten times or more. The rearrangement uses TRBV18 and TRBJ2-1, with D perhaps given as TRBD1 or TRBD2 (6 bases each). This CDR3 is built from 15 residues. CDR1 KGHSH and CDR2 LQKENI come from the germline V gene. The V gene lost 3 bases and the J gene lost 5 bases, with 14 bases spanning the gap. The CDR3 DNA follows: TGTGCCAGCTCACCGTGGGGGGCCGGGCACAATGAGCAGTTCTTC. It yields the protein CASSPWGAGHNEQFF.

Many counts were recorded for this clonotype. The V gene is TRBV28, the J gene TRBJ1-5; possibly TRBD1 for D (5 bases). The CDR3 spans 14 residues. Germline V gene sequence: CDR1 MDHEN, CDR2 SYDVKM. V was pared by 4 bases and J by 5 bases, with 12 bases between. Here the CDR3 reads CASSSPPGDQPQHF. In nucleotides, the CDR3 is TGTGCCAGCAGTTCCCCTCCGGGGGATCAGCCCCAGCATTTT.

This clonotype appeared a few times. V and J are TRBV28 and TRBJ2-6; D could derive from TRBD1 or TRBD2 (5 bases each). Germline V CDR1 and CDR2: MDHEN, SYDVKM. The CDR3 sequence is 15 residues long. The V and J ends lost 9 bases and 0 bases respectively, with 12 bases between them. The CDR3 DNA follows: TGTGCCAGTCTCGGGGCCCGCTCTGGGGCCAACGTCCTGACTTTC. Residues: CASLGARSGANVLTF.

This clonotype turned up a few times. This rearrangement joins TRBV5-1 to TRBJ1-2; D remains ambiguous. Germline CDR1 and CDR2: SGHRS and YFSETQ. The CDR3 loop spans 15 amino acids. V was pared by 4 bases and J by 8 bases, with 21 bases between. The DNA for the CDR3 is TGCGCCAGCAGCGGCCAGGACGGAAGGACGGGAGGCTACACCTTC. Protein sequence: CASSGQDGRTGGYTF.

The table lists this clonotype with a few counts. CDR3 sequence: CASSLPTVSYGYTF. CDR3 in DNA: TGTGCCAGCAGTCTACCGACAGTGAGCTATGGCTACACCTTC. The chain joins TRBV28 to TRBJ1-2; D is possibly TRBD1 (5 bases). This CDR3 contains 14 residues. From germline, CDR1 is MDHEN and CDR2 SYDVKM. V dropped 5 bases and J dropped 4 bases, with 14 bases sitting between them.

This clonotype was counted many times. The chain uses TRBV29-1 and TRBJ1-2, with D possibly TRBD1 on 5 matching bases. This CDR3 contains 12 residues. Germline V gene sequence: CDR1 SQVTM, CDR2 ANQGSEA. V gave up 5 bases and J gave up 7 bases, with 14 bases separating them. CDR3 nucleotides: TGCAGCGTTTCAGACAGTCCGGGTGGCTACACCTTC. Its protein product is CSVSDSPGGYTF.

The chain combines TRBV27 with TRBJ2-2; no firm D call. This CDR3 is built from 16 residues. With 7 bases removed from V and 2 bases from J, the gap between germline ends came to 17 bases. Looked up from germline, CDR1 is MNHEY and CDR2 is SMNVEV (reference sequence). CDR3 loop: CASIRFAKINTGELFF. CDR3 in DNA: TGTGCCAGCATACGTTTTGCCAAGATTAACACCGGGGAGCTGTTTTTT.

The CDR3 region has the DNA TGTGCCAGCGGCAGGGGGCCGAACATTCAGTACTTC. Translation: CASGRGPNIQYF. The rearrangement uses TRBV12-3 or TRBV12-4 and TRBJ2-4, with TRBD1 identical over 8 bases. This CDR3 region has 12 residues. V shed 8 bases and J 7 bases; nucleotides not matched to a gene: 4.

This clonotype appeared many times. The chain links TRBV6-5 to TRBJ1-1, with D hard to call. The CDR3 consists of 15 residues. The V and J ends lost 0 bases and 3 bases respectively, with 11 bases between them. The V gene's germline CDR1 is MNHEY and CDR2 SVGAGI. The CDR3 protein is CASSYSSRGHTEAFF. The CDR3 coding sequence is TGTGCCAGCAGTTACTCGAGTAGAGGGCACACTGAAGCTTTCTTT.

This clonotype was detected many times. V gene TRBV6-2 or TRBV6-3 combines with J gene TRBJ1-5; 10 bases match TRBD1. CDR3 length: 14 amino acids. The J segment lost 6 bases and the V segment lost 8 bases, leaving 7 bases of the junction unmatched. Germline V gives CDR1 MNHEY, CDR2 SVGEGT. The CDR3 DNA sequence: TGTGCCAGCGACGACAGGGGGCCGAGTCAGCCCCAGCATTTT. Amino acids: CASDDRGPSQPQHF.

This clonotype was seen repeatedly, ten times or more. This sequence joins TRBV20-1 and TRBJ2-1; D gene uncertain. CDR1 is DFQATT and CDR2 is SNEGSKA in the germline V gene (reference sequence). The CDR3 has 11 residues. V was clipped by 0 bases and J by 5 bases, with 2 bases between them. This CDR3 is CSAREHNEQFF. The CDR3, as DNA: TGCAGTGCTAGAGAGCACAATGAGCAGTTCTTC.

The chain is built from TRBV7-2 and TRBJ2-4, with D unclear. The DNA end favors TRBJ2-1, so the J call may be wrong. This CDR3 has 12 residues. The germline gives CDR1 SGHTA, CDR2 FQGNSA. CDR3 in DNA: TGTGCCAGCAGCGTTGCCAAAAACATTCAGTTCTTC. Translated, it gives CASSVAKNIQFF.

This clonotype was counted ten times or more. V is TRBV20-1 and J is TRBJ1-1, with a weak D call TRBD1 (6 bases). Germline values: CDR1 DFQATT, CDR2 SNEGSKA (reference sequence). Trimming cost V 8 bases and J 7 bases, with 20 bases left between them. The CDR3 runs to 13 residues. The CDR3 DNA reads as TGCAGTCCAGGGACATTAAATCAATATGAAGCTTTCTTT. Translated: CSPGTLNQYEAFF.